These 24 T cell receptor beta chains came from one sample sequenced in a study of T cells after yellow fever vaccination. In TCRdb, the 5' RACE reads were re-called with MiXCR into one record per CDR3 protein. This sample has some 150,000 distinct CDR3 sequences, with about 6.9% found just once. Here the sequenced sample was CD4+ T cells sorted from PBMCs, taken 10 days after the yellow fever booster vaccination. Receptors were obtained from a man aged 25-45 years who received the YFV17D yellow fever vaccine.

This clonotype has a count of ten or more. The chain employs TRBV20-1 and TRBJ2-1; 10 bases match TRBD2. The CDR3 has 13 amino acids. V gave up 3 bases and J gave up 13 bases; unmatched junction bases: 9. Germline V CDR1 and CDR2: DFQATT, SNEGSKA (reference sequence). The CDR3 coding sequence is TGCAGTGCTAGTATGGCTAGCGGGAGATTCCAGTTCTTC. Protein: CSASMASGRFQFF.

This clonotype has ten or more counts. The chain carries TRBV20-1 and TRBJ2-1; D uncertain. CDR3 length: 15 amino acids. With 1 base removed from V and 1 base from J, the gap between germline ends came to 11 bases. From germline, CDR1 is DFQATT and CDR2 SNEGSKA (reference sequence). CDR3 bases: TGCAGTGCTAGAGGGCTGGGCGAGTCCTACAATGAGCAGTTCTTC. Translating it yields CSARGLGESYNEQFF.

This clonotype was recorded a few times. This chain connects TRBV27 to TRBJ2-6, with D unresolved. V was pared by 6 bases and J by 5 bases, with 8 bases between. Per the germline V gene, CDR1 is MNHEY and CDR2 is SMNVEV (reference sequence). CDR3 length equals 13 residues. This CDR3 is CASSLTWANVLTF. CDR3 coding DNA: TGTGCCAGCAGCCTAACCTGGGCCAACGTCCTGACTTTC.

This rearrangement joins TRBV7-2 to TRBJ1-2, with 7 bases aligning to TRBD1. V lost 4 bases to trimming and J lost 8 bases; unmatched junction nucleotides: 7. Germline-derived CDR1 and CDR2 are SGHTA and FQGNSA. The CDR3 covers 13 residues. In nucleotides, the CDR3 is TGTGCCAGCAGCTGGGCGCAGGGGGACGGCTACACCTTC. Encoded protein: CASSWAQGDGYTF. Filled out from reference TRBV7-2 and TRBJ1-2, the complete variable domain reads GAGVSQSPSNKVTEKGKDVELRCDPISGHTALYWYRQSLGQGLEFLIYFQGNSAPDKSGLPSDRFSAERTGGSVSTLTIQRTQQEDSAVYLCASSWAQGDGYTFGSGTRLTVV.

This clonotype was counted between two and nine times. The V call is TRBV9, the J call TRBJ2-7; D unresolved. This CDR3 is 15 amino acids long. Looked up from germline, CDR1 is SGDLS and CDR2 is YYNGEE. Trimming left V 0 bases short and J 0 bases short, with 10 bases between. CDR3 loop: CASSVGPTYSYEQYF. The CDR3, as DNA: TGTGCCAGCAGCGTAGGCCCGACCTACTCCTACGAGCAGTACTTC.

This clonotype came up once. This may stem from a read error, because a much larger clone lies one nucleotide away. CDR3 coding DNA: TGTGCCAGCAGCCTCACTTACTCTGGGGCCAACGACCTGACTTTC. This codes for CASSLTYSGANDLTF. This sequence joins TRBV9 and TRBJ2-6; D possibly corresponds to TRBD1 (5 bases). CDR1 is SGDLS, CDR2 YYNGEE, per germline. The CDR3 length is 15 residues.

This clonotype has ten or more counts. The V and J genes are TRBV20-1 and TRBJ2-5, with D possibly TRBD1 on 5 matching bases. The CDR3 covers 14 residues. Germline V gene sequence: CDR1 DFQATT, CDR2 SNEGSKA (reference sequence). The V and J ends lost 3 bases and 1 base respectively, with 12 bases between them. CDR3 residues: CSASYWGSQETQYF. The CDR3 DNA is TGCAGTGCTAGCTATTGGGGCAGCCAAGAGACCCAGTACTTC.

Ten or more counts support this clonotype. The rearrangement links TRBV28 to TRBJ2-3; TRBD2 aligns across 9 bases. V shed 5 bases, J shed 4 bases, and the junction held 10 bases outside the gene matches. There are 16 residues in the CDR3. The V gene's germline CDR1 is MDHEN and CDR2 SYDVKM. The CDR3 sequence is CASSTRRGRAPDTQYF. CDR3 DNA: TGTGCCAGCAGTACCAGGCGCGGGAGGGCCCCAGATACGCAGTATTTT.

This clonotype was picked up many times. The genes are TRBV20-1 and TRBJ2-5; 8 nucleotides agree with TRBD2. The CDR3 length is 20 residues. The ends lost 3 bases at V and 5 bases at J; junction bases unmatched: 26. Per germline, CDR1 DFQATT and CDR2 SNEGSKA (reference sequence). This chain's CDR3 is CSARLSRGGTRWKVGETQYF. CDR3 sequence (DNA): TGCAGTGCTAGGCTGAGTCGCGGGGGGACCCGCTGGAAGGTGGGGGAGACCCAGTACTTC.

This clonotype was observed a handful of times. This chain links TRBV5-6 with TRBJ1-4; 9 bases line up with TRBD1. The CDR3 covers 14 residues. V dropped 4 bases and J dropped 7; count of bases not matched to a gene: 5. In germline, CDR1 is SGHDT, CDR2 YYEEEE. CDR3 sequence reads: CASSAGGQGEKLFF. Here the CDR3 DNA reads TGTGCCAGCAGCGCCGGGGGACAGGGTGAAAAACTGTTTTTT.

Many counts were recorded for this clonotype. The gene calls are TRBV29-1 and TRBJ2-7, with 9 positions matching TRBD1. Germline V gives CDR1 SQVTM, CDR2 ANQGSEA. V trimming: 8 bases; J trimming: 3 bases; junction bases outside the gene matches: 8. The CDR3 length is 13 residues. For the CDR3, the DNA is TGCAGCACCTCGGGACAGGGAGACTACGAGCAGTACTTC. It translates to CSTSGQGDYEQYF.

This clonotype was observed many times. The J gene is TRBJ2-5, the V gene TRBV7-2; no reliable D call. This CDR3 contains 13 residues. The V end was cut by 5 bases, the J end by 5 bases, with 12 bases between. From germline, CDR1 is SGHTA and CDR2 FQGNSA. In DNA form, the CDR3 reads TGTGCCAGCAGCCCCCGGGTGGGGGAGACCCAGTACTTC. Amino acid sequence: CASSPRVGETQYF. Using reference TRBV7-2 and TRBJ2-5 for the parts outside the CDR3, the full variable domain is GAGVSQSPSNKVTEKGKDVELRCDPISGHTALYWYRQSLGQGLEFLIYFQGNSAPDKSGLPSDRFSAERTGGSVSTLTIQRTQQEDSAVYLCASSPRVGETQYFGPGTRLLVL.

This clonotype was detected only a few times. This chain uses TRBV24-1 with TRBJ2-2; possibly TRBD2 for D (5 bases). The CDR3 is made up of 16 amino acids. Per germline, CDR1 KGHDR and CDR2 SFDVKD. V lost 4 bases and J 8 bases, leaving 19 bases between the germline ends. The CDR3 DNA follows: TGTGCCACCAGTGACTCTGAACTAGGGCGATCTGGGGAGCTGTTTTTT. Encoded protein: CATSDSELGRSGELFF.

This clonotype was detected ten times or more. The chain employs TRBV5-4 and TRBJ2-3, with D perhaps matching TRBD2 (6 bases). Germline CDR1 reads SGHNT; CDR2 reads YYREEE (reference sequence). CDR3 length: 16 residues. Trimming removed 0 bases at V and 2 bases at J, with 13 bases between. The CDR3 here is CASSLGVGGITDTQYF. The DNA for the CDR3 is TGTGCCAGCAGCTTGGGAGTGGGAGGAATCACAGATACGCAGTATTTT.

This clonotype was seen ten or more times. The rearrangement links TRBV20-1 to TRBJ2-1; 8 bases line up with TRBD1. This CDR3 has 15 residues. Germline V gene lookup returns CDR1 DFQATT and CDR2 SNEGSKA (reference sequence). The junction had 8 bases not matched to a gene; V was cut back by 5 bases and J by 2 bases. The CDR3 coding sequence is TGCAGTGCTGATAACCGGGACAGGACCTACAATGAGCAGTTCTTC. Its protein is CSADNRDRTYNEQFF.

CDR3 sequence reads: CSVDGQDYEQYF. The CDR3 region has the DNA TGCAGCGTCGATGGACAGGACTACGAGCAGTACTTC. This chain links TRBV29-1 with TRBJ2-7, with 7 bases lining up with TRBD1. CDR1 is SQVTM, CDR2 ANQGSEA, per germline. The V and J ends lost 6 bases and 3 bases, in that order; junction bases with no gene match: 5. The CDR3 spans 12 residues.

This clonotype was seen at least ten times. J is TRBJ2-2 and V is TRBV14; 12 nucleotides agree with TRBD2. V lost 4 bases to trimming and J lost 2 bases; unmatched junction nucleotides: 5. Germline values: CDR1 SGHDN, CDR2 FVKESK. The CDR3 runs to 17 residues. The CDR3 DNA is TGTGCCAGCAGCCGAGGACTAGCGGGACATAACACCGGGGAGCTGTTTTTT. This encodes CASSRGLAGHNTGELFF.

This sequence joins TRBV5-4 and TRBJ2-1; D uncertain. The CDR3 length is 12 residues. Trimming removed 0 bases at V and 8 bases at J, with 6 bases between. CDR1 SGHNT and CDR2 YYREEE come from the germline V gene (reference sequence). The CDR3 reads CASSLDHYEQFF. In DNA form, the CDR3 reads TGTGCCAGCAGCTTGGACCATTATGAGCAGTTCTTC.

This clonotype was detected many times. The J gene is TRBJ1-2, the V gene TRBV29-1; 7 nucleotides line up with TRBD1. The V gene end was trimmed by 7 bases and the J gene end by 4 bases; junction bases not matched to a gene: 6. Per germline, CDR1 SQVTM and CDR2 ANQGSEA. The CDR3 length is 12 residues. CDR3 protein: CSGGQAGYGYTF. The CDR3 DNA sequence: TGCAGCGGTGGACAGGCCGGCTATGGCTACACCTTC.

V gene TRBV6-1 combines with J gene TRBJ1-6; 7 bases match TRBD1. The CDR3 is 15 residues long. After removal of 7 bases from V and 10 bases from J, the junction contained 13 bases not matched to a gene. The germline CDR1 and CDR2 sequences are MNHNS and SASEGT. The CDR3: CASTPASTGTSPLHF. The CDR3, as DNA: TGTGCCAGCACACCCGCTTCGACAGGGACCTCACCCCTCCACTTT.

This clonotype was observed many times. At one boundary the junction diverges from the germline segment, which might be a read error. The chain has TRBV7-7 and TRBJ2-5; D is possibly TRBD1 (6 bases). Germline V lookup: CDR1 SSHAT, CDR2 FNYEAQ (reference sequence). The CDR3 has 13 amino acids. This CDR3 reads CASSLGARQTQYF. Here the CDR3 DNA reads TGTGCTAGCAGCTTGGGGGCCAGGCAGACCCAGTACTTC.

The chain employs TRBV20-1 and TRBJ2-4; 7 bases match TRBD1. In germline, CDR1 is DFQATT, CDR2 SNEGSKA (reference sequence). With V trimmed by 5 bases and J by 0 bases, 10 bases remained unmatched. The CDR3 runs 16 residues. CDR3 coding DNA: TGCAGTGCTGGAGCACGACAGGGCTTAGCCAAAAACATTCAGTACTTC. This gives the protein CSAGARQGLAKNIQYF.

The sample holds many counts of this clonotype. The chain links TRBV7-9 to TRBJ1-3; D gene unclear. V lost 5 bases, J lost 4 bases, and 21 bases lay in between. Germline assignment: CDR1 SEHNR and CDR2 FQNEAQ (reference sequence). The CDR3 runs to 17 residues. In DNA form, the CDR3 reads TGTGCCAGCAGCCTTAGGACTCCTTTCCTGGGAGGAAACACCATATATTTT. Translation: CASSLRTPFLGGNTIYF. Full variable domain (missing parts from reference TRBV7-9 and TRBJ1-3): DTGVSQNPRHKITKRGQNVTFRCDPISEHNRLYWYRQTLGQGPEFLTYFQNEAQLEKSRLLSDRFSAERPKGSFSTLEIQRTEQGDSAMYLCASSLRTPFLGGNTIYFGEGSWLTVV.

This clonotype was observed many times. This sequence joins TRBV7-2 and TRBJ2-5; D ambiguous. CDR3 length: 15 residues. Germline CDR1 and CDR2: SGHTA and FQGNSA. Between the trimmed V and J ends, which lost 5 bases and 4 bases, there was a span of 17 bases. The CDR3 protein is CASSLLGRAAETQYF. CDR3 sequence (DNA): TGTGCCAGCAGCCTCCTGGGAAGGGCGGCAGAGACCCAGTACTTC.